The text below deals with one T cell receptor beta chain. The data originate from a study of T cell changes during pregnancy in multiple sclerosis. Using immunoSEQ multiplex PCR, the repertoire was profiled, and TCRdb retains in-frame clones only, with some absent. The profile shows more than 70,000 clones, around 93% of them singletons. V shed 5 bases and J 8 bases; nucleotides not matched to a gene: 5. Germline-derived CDR1 and CDR2 are MNHEY and SMNVEV (reference sequence). The CDR3 is 13 residues long. The V gene is TRBV27, the J gene TRBJ1-2; 10 nucleotides match TRBD1. The source is a female donor with multiple sclerosis, enrolled in a pregnancy study. This specimen consisted of peripheral blood, obtained before pregnancy. The CDR3 DNA reads as TGTGCCAGCAGTCCCGGGACAGGGGAGGGCTACACCTTC. Residues: CASSPGTGEGYTF.